This record looks at one T cell receptor (beta chain) sequence and its context. Between the trimmed V and J ends, which lost 4 bases and 0 bases, there was a span of 5 bases. This CDR3 is 13 amino acids long. The germline V gene has CDR1 SGDLS and CDR2 YYNGEE. The data stem from a study of technical replicates of blood from a few donors. Some clones are missing from TCRdb's copy, which holds only in-frame ones; the method was immunoSEQ multiplex PCR. Of 60,000 to 85,000 clones listed, 90% to 95% are singletons. The sample consisted of T cells isolated from PBMCs. This TCR was sampled from a human donor in good health. This chain connects TRBV9 to TRBJ1-3; D gene unclear. The CDR3 is CASSPSSGNTIYF. CDR3 in DNA: TGTGCCAGCAGCCCTAGCTCTGGAAACACCATATATTTT.